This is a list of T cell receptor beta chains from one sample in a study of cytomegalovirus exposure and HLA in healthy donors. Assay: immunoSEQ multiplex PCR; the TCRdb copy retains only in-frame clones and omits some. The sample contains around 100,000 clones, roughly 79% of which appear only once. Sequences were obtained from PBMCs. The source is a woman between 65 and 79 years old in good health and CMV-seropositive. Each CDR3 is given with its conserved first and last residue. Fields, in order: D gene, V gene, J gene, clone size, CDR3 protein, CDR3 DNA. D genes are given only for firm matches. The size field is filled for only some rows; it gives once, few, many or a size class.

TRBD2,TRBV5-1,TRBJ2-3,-,CASSRGAGVWTDTQYF,TGCGCCAGCAGCCGCGGGGCGGGAGTCTGGACAGATACGCAGTATTTT
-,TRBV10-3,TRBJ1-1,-,CAISGGGTTEAFF,TGTGCCATCAGTGGTGGGGGCACTACTGAAGCTTTCTTT
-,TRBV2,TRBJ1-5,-,CASSESSNQPQHF,TGTGCCAGCAGTGAGTCGAGCAATCAGCCCCAGCATTTT
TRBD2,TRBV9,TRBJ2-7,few,CASSVEAGEWNEQYF,TGTGCCAGCAGCGTAGAAGCGGGAGAGTGGAACGAGCAGTACTTC
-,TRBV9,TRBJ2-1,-,CASSSLPSTGTFSYEQFF,TGTGCCAGCAGCTCGCTACCCTCGACAGGGACTTTCTCTTATGAGCAGTTCTTC
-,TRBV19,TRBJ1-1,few,CASSGGANTEAFF,TGTGCCAGTAGCGGAGGGGCGAACACTGAAGCTTTCTTT
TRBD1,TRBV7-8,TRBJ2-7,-,CASSSRTGHYEQYF,TGTGCCAGCAGCTCCCGGACAGGCCACTACGAGCAGTACTTC
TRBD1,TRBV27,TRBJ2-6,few,CASSPDWTGYSGANVLTF,TGTGCCAGCAGTCCCGACTGGACAGGCTACTCTGGGGCCAACGTCCTGACTTTC
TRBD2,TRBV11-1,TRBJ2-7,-,CASSPRLAESGEQYF,TGTGCCAGCAGCCCCCGGCTAGCGGAAAGTGGCGAGCAGTACTTC
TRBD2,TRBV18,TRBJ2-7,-,CASSPKGTSGRLRTIYEQYF,TGTGCCAGCTCACCAAAGGGGACTAGCGGGAGGCTCCGTACGATATACGAGCAGTACTTC
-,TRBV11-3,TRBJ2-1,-,CASRGGELYNEQFF,TGTGCCAGTAGAGGGGGAGAGCTCTACAATGAGCAGTTCTTC
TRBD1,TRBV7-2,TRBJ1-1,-,CASSSGQSMNTEAFF,TGTGCCAGCAGCTCGGGACAGTCAATGAACACTGAAGCTTTCTTT
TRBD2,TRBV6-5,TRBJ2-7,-,CASSPLAGVGEQYF,TGTGCCAGCAGTCCGTTAGCGGGAGTTGGGGAGCAGTACTTC
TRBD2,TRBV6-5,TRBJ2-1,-,CASSLWTSGNHNEQFF,TGTGCCAGCAGTTTGTGGACTAGCGGGAACCACAATGAGCAGTTCTTC
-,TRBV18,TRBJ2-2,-,CASSPPGAPGTGELFF,TGTGCCAGCTCACCACCCGGCGCGCCGGGCACCGGGGAGCTGTTTTTT
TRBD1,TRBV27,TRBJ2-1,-,CASSSLGDSLYNEQFF,TGTGCCAGCAGCTCCCTCGGGGACAGCCTCTACAATGAGCAGTTCTTC
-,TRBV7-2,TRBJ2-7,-,CASSSRYEQYF,TGTGCCAGCAGCTCCCGTTACGAGCAGTACTTC
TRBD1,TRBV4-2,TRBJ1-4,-,CASSQELADRVEKLFF,TGTGCCAGCAGCCAAGAATTGGCGGACAGGGTTGAAAAACTGTTTTTT
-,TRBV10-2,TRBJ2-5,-,CASSVERSGTQYF,TGCGCCAGCAGTGTAGAGCGGTCCGGGACCCAGTACTTC
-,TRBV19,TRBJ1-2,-,CASSIRSGLTNYGYTF,TGTGCCAGTAGTATAAGGTCCGGGTTGACGAACTATGGCTACACCTTC
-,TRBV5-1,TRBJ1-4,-,CASSFEARRARGEKLFF,TGCGCCAGCAGCTTTGAAGCTCGTAGGGCTAGGGGTGAAAAACTGTTTTTT
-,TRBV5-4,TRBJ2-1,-,CASRREGVEQFF,TGTGCCAGCAGGCGTGAGGGGGTTGAGCAGTTCTTC
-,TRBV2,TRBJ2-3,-,CASSGGSGRNTQYF,TGTGCCAGCAGTGGAGGGTCGGGCAGAAATACGCAGTATTTT
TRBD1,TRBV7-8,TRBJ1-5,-,CASTDRDSSNQPQHF,TGTGCCAGCACTGACCGGGACAGTAGCAATCAGCCCCAGCATTTT
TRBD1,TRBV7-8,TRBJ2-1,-,CASSLGGGQGNNEQFF,TGTGCCAGCAGCTTAGGGGGGGGACAGGGAAACAATGAGCAGTTCTTC
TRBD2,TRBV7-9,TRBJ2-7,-,CASSSTNPGLAGFTYEQYF,TGTGCCAGCAGCTCAACCAATCCCGGACTAGCGGGATTCACCTACGAGCAGTACTTC
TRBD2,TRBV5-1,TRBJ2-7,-,CASSLLAGGPVEQYF,TGCGCCAGCAGCTTATTAGCGGGAGGGCCGGTCGAGCAGTACTTC
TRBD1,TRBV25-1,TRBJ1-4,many,CASSDPRTGGNEKLFF,TGTGCCAGCAGTGACCCCCGGACAGGGGGGAATGAAAAACTGTTTTTT
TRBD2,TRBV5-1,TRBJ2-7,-,CASSFGGTGGYEQYF,TGCGCCAGCAGCTTTGGTGGGACGGGGGGCTACGAGCAGTACTTC
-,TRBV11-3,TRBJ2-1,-,CASSLRASRGISYNEQFF,TGTGCCAGCAGCTTAAGGGCGTCACGCGGGATCTCCTACAATGAGCAGTTCTTC
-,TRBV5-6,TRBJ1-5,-,CASSASGTTYQPQHF,TGTGCCAGCAGCGCGTCCGGGACAACCTATCAGCCCCAGCATTTT
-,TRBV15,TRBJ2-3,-,CATSREGRFSTDTQYF,TGTGCCACCAGCAGAGAGGGGAGATTTAGCACAGATACGCAGTATTTT
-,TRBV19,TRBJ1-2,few,CATRGGYGYTF,TGTGCCACTAGAGGGGGCTATGGCTACACCTTC
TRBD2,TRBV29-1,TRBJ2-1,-,CSATSGSYNEQFF,TGCAGCGCCACTAGCGGGTCCTACAATGAGCAGTTCTTC
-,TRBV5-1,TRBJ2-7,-,CASSLGSRVGGYEQYF,TGCGCCAGCAGCTTGGGTTCCAGGGTCGGGGGCTACGAGCAGTACTTC
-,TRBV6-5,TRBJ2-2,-,CATKLSRSNTGELFF,TGTGCCACCAAATTGTCCAGATCGAACACCGGGGAGCTGTTTTTT
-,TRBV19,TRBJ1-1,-,CASSMKGGAEAFF,TGTGCCAGTAGTATGAAAGGAGGGGCTGAAGCTTTCTTT
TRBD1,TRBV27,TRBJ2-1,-,CASSWCRFRDRRNEQFF,TGTGCCAGCAGTTGGTGCAGGTTTCGGGACAGGCGCAATGAGCAGTTCTTC
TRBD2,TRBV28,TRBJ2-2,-,CASGSGLAGATGELFF,TGTGCCAGCGGCTCGGGACTAGCGGGAGCGACCGGGGAGCTGTTTTTT
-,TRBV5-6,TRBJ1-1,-,CASSFRGGTEAFF,TGTGCCAGCAGCTTCAGGGGCGGCACTGAAGCTTTCTTT
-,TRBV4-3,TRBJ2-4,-,CASSQEQGGYPKNIQYF,TGCGCCAGCAGCCAAGAGCAGGGGGGATACCCCAAAAACATTCAGTACTTC
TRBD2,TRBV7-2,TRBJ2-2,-,CASSYPGWGGTGELFF,TGTGCCAGCAGCTACCCCGGCTGGGGAGGGACCGGGGAGCTGTTTTTT
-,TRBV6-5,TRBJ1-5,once,CASSYTANQPQHF,TGTGCCAGCAGTTATACAGCCAATCAGCCCCAGCATTTT
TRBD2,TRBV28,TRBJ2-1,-,CASSPLAGGLNEQFF,TGTGCCAGCAGTCCCCTAGCGGGAGGCCTCAATGAGCAGTTCTTC
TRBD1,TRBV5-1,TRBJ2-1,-,CASSSVPGQGADNEQFF,TGCGCCAGCAGCTCCGTCCCGGGACAGGGTGCGGATAATGAGCAGTTCTTC